Following are 28 T cell receptor beta chains from one sample sequenced in a study of cytomegalovirus exposure and HLA in healthy donors. The PCR used 60 Vbeta and 13 Jbeta primers. Here immunoSEQ multiplex PCR was the method, and the copy in TCRdb shows in-frame clones only, minus some. The sample contains about 120,000 clones, 81% of which appear only once. The sample was PBMCs. These receptors were taken from a middle-aged woman in good health and CMV-seronegative.

The chain couples TRBV28 to TRBJ1-1; possibly TRBD1 for D (5 bases). Germline CDR1 and CDR2: MDHEN and SYDVKM. The germline V and J ends were trimmed by 6 bases and 1 base, with 12 bases remaining between them. CDR3 length: 14 residues. The CDR3 sequence: CASRGPLQNTEAFF. As DNA, the CDR3 is TGTGCCAGCAGGGGGCCCCTCCAGAACACTGAAGCTTTCTTT.

The V call is TRBV28, the J call TRBJ1-5, with TRBD1 matching 9 bases. V was clipped by 4 bases and J by 5 bases; unmatched bases: 6. Germline lookup yields CDR1 MDHEN and CDR2 SYDVKM. The CDR3 is made up of 15 amino acids. The DNA of the CDR3 is TGTGCCAGCAGTTCAGGCGGGACAGGGTATCAGCCCCAGCATTTT. Translated, it gives CASSSGGTGYQPQHF.

This clone was seen a few times. The CDR3 nucleotides read TGTGCCAGCAGCTCCCCCCTAGCGGGATTGGGAGATACGCAGTATTTT. This gives the protein CASSSPLAGLGDTQYF. J is TRBJ2-3 and V is TRBV5-4; TRBD2 aligns across 9 bases. This CDR3 comprises 16 residues. Per the germline V gene, CDR1 is SGHNT and CDR2 is YYREEE (reference sequence). V lost 3 bases and J lost 5; bases outside the gene matches: 10.

This chain uses TRBV30 with TRBJ2-7, with 10 bases aligning to TRBD1. The junction had 1 base not matched to a gene; V was cut back by 0 bases and J by 5 bases. There are 13 residues in the CDR3. Germline lookup yields CDR1 GTSNPN and CDR2 SVGIG (reference sequence). The CDR3, as DNA: TGTGCCTGGAGTGTGACAGGGGGCGACGAGCAGTACTTC. This gives the protein CAWSVTGGDEQYF.

This clone was seen once. Here the CDR3 reads CASSDRLAGGGNEQFF. The DNA for the CDR3 is TGTGCCAGCAGCGATCGACTAGCGGGAGGTGGCAATGAGCAGTTCTTC. The V and J genes are TRBV11-3 and TRBJ2-1; 13 bases map to TRBD2. In germline, CDR1 is SGHNT, CDR2 YENEEA. The V and J ends lost 5 bases and 6 bases, in that order; junction bases with no gene match: 7. This CDR3 spans 16 amino acids.

This clone is a singleton in its sample. This chain connects TRBV30 to TRBJ1-1; 11 bases align to TRBD1. CDR3 length equals 13 residues. Germline lookup yields CDR1 GTSNPN and CDR2 SVGIG (reference sequence). V gave up 4 bases and J gave up 4 bases; unmatched junction bases: 2. CDR3 nucleotides: TGTGCCTGGAACGGACAGGGGGCCACTGAAGCTTTCTTT. This translates into CAWNGQGATEAFF. Drawing the rest from reference TRBV30 and TRBJ1-1, the complete variable domain is SQTIHQWPATLVQPVGSPLSLECTVEGTSNPNLYWYRQAAGRGLQLLFYSVGIGQISSEVPQNLSASRPQDRQFILSSKKLLLSDSGFYLCAWNGQGATEAFFGQGTRLTVV.

The chain links TRBV6-1 to TRBJ2-7; TRBD1 agrees at 7 bases. Germline CDR1 MNHNS, CDR2 SASEGT. V was clipped by 6 bases and J by 8 bases; unmatched bases: 10. The CDR3 is 13 residues long. CDR3 sequence (DNA): TGTGCCAGCAGGGGGGACAGTGTTTCTAAGCAGTACTTC. Amino acids: CASRGDSVSKQYF.

The J gene is TRBJ2-1, the V gene TRBV4-1; no firm D call. CDR1 and CDR2 (germline): MGHRA, YSYEKL. Trimming left V 0 bases short and J 10 bases short, with 7 bases between. This CDR3 region has 12 residues. The CDR3 nucleotides read TGCGCCAGCAGCCAAGATCCTGTCGAGCAGTTCTTC. Translating gives CASSQDPVEQFF.

The chain has TRBV4-2 and TRBJ2-1, with TRBD2 identical over 8 bases. Germline trimming cut 0 bases from V and 3 bases from J; bases unmatched to any gene: 10. There are 18 residues in the CDR3. Germline loops: CDR1 LGHNA, CDR2 YNFKEQ. The CDR3 DNA follows: TGTGCCAGCAGCCAAGAAGGATCGGGCGGGGGGAGCTACAATGAGCAGTTCTTC. As protein: CASSQEGSGGGSYNEQFF.

J is TRBJ2-2 and V is TRBV25-1; D may be TRBD1 (5 bases). The CDR3 has 15 residues. Germline-derived CDR1 and CDR2 are MGHDK and SYGVNS. The germline V and J ends were trimmed by 3 bases and 0 bases, with 8 bases remaining between them. The CDR3 region is CASSDRAPNTGELFF. CDR3 in DNA: TGTGCCAGCAGTGACAGGGCCCCGAACACCGGGGAGCTGTTTTTT.

The chain joins TRBV2 to TRBJ1-5; 8 bases align to TRBD1. The CDR3 has 16 amino acids. With 4 bases clipped from V and 2 bases from J, the junction kept 7 bases outside the gene matches. Germline loops: CDR1 SNHLY, CDR2 FYNNEI. CDR3 nucleotides: TGTGCCAGCAGTGGACAGGGGAGGATTGGCAATCAGCCCCAGCATTTT. It is translated as CASSGQGRIGNQPQHF.

The chain employs TRBV19 and TRBJ2-1, with 7 bases matching TRBD1. This CDR3 is built from 11 residues. Germline V gene sequence: CDR1 LNHDA, CDR2 SQIVND (reference sequence). The J segment lost 9 bases and the V segment lost 4 bases, leaving 0 bases of the junction unmatched. CDR3 region: CASSNRGEQFF. CDR3 sequence (DNA): TGTGCCAGTAGTAACAGGGGTGAGCAGTTCTTC.

The CDR3 sequence: CASSQAPSGANVLTF. In nucleotides, the CDR3 is TGTGCCAGCAGCCAAGCTCCGTCTGGGGCCAACGTCCTGACTTTC. The V call is TRBV4-2, the J call TRBJ2-6; D ambiguous. V lost 1 base to trimming and J lost 1 base, with 5 bases between them. CDR1 is LGHNA, CDR2 YNFKEQ, per germline. This CDR3 has 15 amino acids.

The rearrangement uses TRBV30 and TRBJ1-1; D perhaps matches TRBD1 (6 bases). The germline CDR1 and CDR2 sequences are GTSNPN and SVGIG (reference sequence). This CDR3 region has 17 residues. V was trimmed by 2 bases and J by 1 base, leaving 20 bases between them. The CDR3 nucleotides read TGTGCCTGGAGTACCGGGTTTGGCCAACAGGGGAACACTGAAGCTTTCTTT. Translated: CAWSTGFGQQGNTEAFF.

V and J are TRBV2 and TRBJ2-5, with 9 bases lining up with TRBD2. The J call may not be correct, given that the DNA end is closer to TRBJ2-7. Germline V gene lookup returns CDR1 SNHLY and CDR2 FYNNEI. This CDR3 is built from 14 residues. In DNA, the CDR3 is TGTGCCAGCAGAAGAGCGGGGGGAGCAGACGAGCAGTACTTC. Residues: CASRRAGGADEQYF.

The rearrangement uses TRBV5-1 and TRBJ2-5; no clear D. Trimming shortened V by 0 bases and J by 0 bases, and 6 bases separated the two germline ends. The germline gives CDR1 SGHRS, CDR2 YFSETQ. The CDR3 loop spans 14 amino acids. CDR3 sequence: CASSLVPYQETQYF. CDR3 nucleotide sequence: TGCGCCAGCAGCTTGGTCCCGTACCAAGAGACCCAGTACTTC.

This clone appeared once. This chain links TRBV29-1 with TRBJ2-1; 7 bases line up with TRBD2. The V gene end was trimmed by 6 bases and the J gene end by 0 bases; junction bases not matched to a gene: 20. CDR3 length: 19 amino acids. The germline gives CDR1 SQVTM, CDR2 ANQGSEA. The CDR3 sequence: CSVRGWGGDGDYSYNEQFF. As DNA, the CDR3 is TGCAGCGTGCGGGGCTGGGGGGGGGACGGGGACTACTCCTACAATGAGCAGTTCTTC.

The chain links TRBV10-3 to TRBJ2-6, with D possibly TRBD1 on 6 matching bases. The CDR3 sequence is 15 residues long. V gave up 4 bases and J gave up 0 bases, with 7 bases separating them. Germline V gene sequence: CDR1 ENHRY, CDR2 SYGVKD. CDR3 residues: CAISVTGSGANVLTF. The CDR3 nucleotides read TGTGCCATCAGTGTGACAGGCTCTGGGGCCAACGTCCTGACTTTC.

J is TRBJ2-2 and V is TRBV4-1, with 7 bases that match TRBD2. With 4 bases clipped from V and 2 bases from J, the junction kept 1 base outside the gene matches. CDR3 length: 14 amino acids. The V gene's germline CDR1 is MGHRA and CDR2 YSYEKL. CDR3 region: CASSLAGNTGELFF. The CDR3 DNA sequence: TGCGCCAGCAGCCTAGCGGGTAACACCGGGGAGCTGTTTTTT.

This chain joins TRBV18 and TRBJ2-7; 13 nucleotides align to TRBD2. Germline loops: CDR1 KGHSH, CDR2 LQKENI. V trimming: 6 bases; J trimming: 5 bases; junction bases outside the gene matches: 10. The CDR3 consists of 16 residues. This CDR3 is CASSDKVGTSGDEQYF. CDR3 DNA sequence: TGTGCCAGCTCGGACAAGGTAGGGACTAGCGGGGACGAGCAGTACTTC.

This clone is a singleton in its sample. The CDR3 DNA follows: TGTGCCAGTAGGAGCCCGGGACAAAACTATGGCTACACCTTC. Its translation is CASRSPGQNYGYTF. V usage is TRBV19 and J usage is TRBJ1-2; the D gene is possibly TRBD1 (6 bases). Per the germline V gene, CDR1 is LNHDA and CDR2 is SQIVND (reference sequence). Trimming took 6 bases from V and 2 from J, leaving 13 bases between them. The CDR3 loop spans 14 amino acids.

The rearrangement joins TRBV5-1 to TRBJ1-1; D might be TRBD1 (5 bases). V dropped 4 bases and J dropped 1 base, with 17 bases sitting between them. The CDR3 contains 16 residues. Per germline, CDR1 SGHRS and CDR2 YFSETQ. CDR3 nucleotide sequence: TGCGCCAGCAGCCCTTTGACGGGGAGGGGGAACACTGAAGCTTTCTTT. This sequence encodes CASSPLTGRGNTEAFF.

This clone was seen a few times. This chain connects TRBV2 to TRBJ1-5, with 7 bases matching TRBD1. J gave up 0 bases and V 6 bases, and 8 bases lay outside the gene matches. CDR1 is SNHLY, CDR2 FYNNEI, per germline. This CDR3 has 16 residues. CDR3 in amino acids: CASRGDSSYSNQPQHF. The CDR3 DNA reads TGTGCCAGCAGGGGGGACAGCAGTTATAGCAATCAGCCCCAGCATTTT.

In the case of this clone: The limits of the CDR3 on the DNA are not certain, so only TCRdb's listed CDR3 is given. V is TRBV21-1 and J is TRBJ1-2; the table calls TRBD1, which could not be checked here. TRBV21-1 is a recognized pseudogene. The CDR3 extends over 21 residues, inclusive of both ends. CDR3 residues: CASSKVRTGTMATPSVRGHTF.

The CDR3 bases are TGTGCCAGCAGCTTAACGAGCTCCTACAATGAGCAGTTCTTC. It codes for CASSLTSSYNEQFF. The rearrangement links TRBV7-3 to TRBJ2-1; no clear D. V was clipped by 0 bases and J by 0 bases, with 3 bases between them. From germline, CDR1 is SGHTA and CDR2 FQGTGA. This CDR3 comprises 14 residues.

The chain uses TRBV7-9 and TRBJ1-1; D call uncertain. Trimming cost V 5 bases and J 1 base, with 14 bases left between them. The CDR3 loop spans 15 amino acids. Germline CDR1 SEHNR, CDR2 FQNEAQ (reference sequence). Written as DNA, the CDR3 is TGTGCCAGCAGCCCAGGTGGTCCTTCGAACACTGAAGCTTTCTTT. Amino acids: CASSPGGPSNTEAFF.

This clone has a single count. This chain links TRBV7-3 with TRBJ2-6; D uncertain. Germline CDR1 and CDR2: SGHTA and FQGTGA. Trimming removed 3 bases from V and 0 bases from J, with 15 bases in between. CDR3 length: 18 residues. This chain's CDR3 is CASSLNGRSSSGANVLTF. The DNA for the CDR3 is TGTGCCAGCAGCTTGAACGGAAGGAGTAGCTCTGGGGCCAACGTCCTGACTTTC.

The chain employs TRBV7-2 and TRBJ1-2, with TRBD1 identical over 8 bases. The J segment lost 0 bases and the V segment lost 4 bases, leaving 4 bases of the junction unmatched. The CDR3 is 15 amino acids. CDR1 SGHTA and CDR2 FQGNSA come from the germline V gene. This chain's CDR3 is CASSSPGQANYGYTF. CDR3 in DNA: TGTGCCAGCAGCTCCCCGGGACAGGCTAACTATGGCTACACCTTC.